This T cell receptor (beta chain) is drawn from a study of shared clonotypes between healthy human individuals. Regarding the study as a whole: Rarefaction indicated that sorted-subset sequencing remained incomplete although depth was large.

Naive CD8 cells, CD45RO-negative and positively selected for CCR7, excluded terminally differentiated effector memory CD45RA+ cells. TCRdb keeps only in-frame clones here, not all; method: immunoSEQ multiplex PCR. The sample lists more than 2 million clones, 90% to 95% seen once, with approximately 1.6% in the top ten. There are 15 residues in the CDR3. Germline CDR1 SGHDT, CDR2 YYEEEE. V lost 6 bases to trimming and J lost 3 bases, with 19 bases between them. This clone was picked up one time. The antigen is unknown. The sequencing input was naive CD8+ T cells from PBMCs. V is TRBV5-6 and J is TRBJ2-7, with D perhaps TRBD1 (6 bases). The sequence derives from a man younger than 35 in good health. Some clones in this sample may be carry-over from other donors' samples. CDR3 sequence reads: CASTPWDNLNYEQYF. The CDR3 DNA sequence: TGTGCCAGCACCCCGTGGGACAACCTTAACTACGAGCAGTACTTC.